Listed here are 13 T cell receptor beta chains from one sample, sequenced in a study of siplizumab effects on memory and regulatory T cells. Produced via immunoSEQ multiplex PCR; TCRdb's table is partial and in-frame only. The sample consists of over 65,000 clones, 85% to 95% of them appearing once. Sequences were obtained from CD8+ T cells sorted from blood. All receptors come from a human donor in good health.

The DNA for the CDR3 is TGTGCCAGCAGCAACAGGGGGGCGAGTCAGTACTTC. Residues: CASSNRGASQYF. The chain employs TRBV2 and TRBJ2-4; 8 positions agree with TRBD1. Looked up from germline, CDR1 is SNHLY and CDR2 is FYNNEI. The trim removed 6 bases at V and 12 bases at J, leaving 7 bases unmatched. The CDR3 has 12 residues.

The rearrangement uses TRBV19 and TRBJ2-5, with D maybe TRBD1 (5 bases). The germline V and J ends were trimmed by 4 bases and 4 bases, with 13 bases remaining between them. Germline V gene lookup returns CDR1 LNHDA and CDR2 SQIVND (reference sequence). This CDR3 region has 14 residues. The CDR3 DNA sequence: TGTGCCAGTAGTACCCGGGTGCAGGGAGAGACCCAGTACTTC. Residues: CASSTRVQGETQYF.

The chain employs TRBV27 and TRBJ2-1; TRBD2 agrees at 9 bases. Trimming cost V 3 bases and J 4 bases; bases outside gene matches: 4. Looked up from germline, CDR1 is MNHEY and CDR2 is SMNVEV (reference sequence). The CDR3 loop spans 15 amino acids. The CDR3 is CASSFGLAGYNEQFF. CDR3 nucleotide sequence: TGTGCCAGCAGTTTCGGCCTAGCGGGGTACAATGAGCAGTTCTTC.

V and J are TRBV9 and TRBJ2-2; D gene uncertain. V gave up 0 bases and J gave up 1 base, with 7 bases separating them. CDR1 and CDR2 (germline): SGDLS, YYNGEE. The CDR3 contains 15 residues. Here the CDR3 reads CASSVEGRNTGELFF. Written as DNA, the CDR3 is TGTGCCAGCAGCGTAGAGGGCAGGAACACCGGGGAGCTGTTTTTT.

This chain connects TRBV11-2 to TRBJ2-7; 7 bases fit TRBD2. The CDR3 has 14 residues. Germline trimming cut 2 bases from V and 13 bases from J; bases unmatched to any gene: 14. Germline loops: CDR1 SGHAT, CDR2 FQNNGV. Here the CDR3 reads CASSLSPASGPSYF. For the CDR3, the DNA is TGTGCCAGCAGCTTATCCCCGGCTAGCGGTCCTTCTTACTTC.

The CDR3 DNA is TGTGCCAGCAGCTTACCGGGGGAGAACACTGAAGCTTTCTTT. It codes for CASSLPGENTEAFF. The rearrangement links TRBV11-2 to TRBJ1-1; maybe TRBD1 (5 bases). This CDR3 has 14 amino acids. CDR1 is SGHAT and CDR2 is FQNNGV in the germline V gene. Trimming took 2 bases from V and 1 from J, leaving 8 bases between them.

V and J are TRBV6-1 and TRBJ2-7, with D perhaps matching TRBD2 (6 bases). The CDR3 is made up of 13 amino acids. V lost 6 bases to trimming and J lost 2 bases, with 11 bases between them. The germline gives CDR1 MNHNS, CDR2 SASEGT. The CDR3 spells CASSAGPTYEQYF. CDR3 DNA sequence: TGTGCCAGCAGCGCGGGGCCGACCTACGAGCAGTACTTC.

J is TRBJ2-1 and V is TRBV28; D possibly matches TRBD1 or TRBD2 (5 bases each). Germline V gene data show CDR1 as MDHEN and CDR2 as SYDVKM. The CDR3 covers 17 residues. Trimming left V 1 base short and J 5 bases short, with 18 bases between. CDR3 DNA sequence: TGTGCCAGCAGTTTATATTTTGGCCGCGAGGGGCACAATGAGCAGTTCTTC. It codes for CASSLYFGREGHNEQFF.

V usage is TRBV5-8 and J usage is TRBJ2-5; 8 bases align to TRBD1. V lost 0 bases to trimming and J lost 1 base; unmatched junction nucleotides: 8. Looked up from germline, CDR1 is SGHTS and CDR2 is YDEGEE. CDR3 length: 17 amino acids. The CDR3: CASSLGDRTDFQETQYF. The DNA of the CDR3 is TGTGCCAGCAGCTTGGGGGACAGGACTGACTTCCAAGAGACCCAGTACTTC.

The V call is TRBV19, the J call TRBJ1-5; 8 nucleotides agree with TRBD1. This CDR3 is built from 14 residues. Germline CDR1 and CDR2: LNHDA and SQIVND (reference sequence). V lost 6 bases, J lost 6 bases, and 7 bases stayed unmatched. The CDR3 reads CASSLGQEFQPQHF. The CDR3 DNA reads TGTGCCAGTAGCCTGGGACAGGAATTTCAGCCCCAGCATTTT. The full variable domain, completed using reference TRBV19 and TRBJ1-5, is DGGITQSPKYLFRKEGQNVTLSCEQNLNHDAMYWYRQDPGQGLRLIYYSQIVNDFQKGDIAEGYSVSREKKESFPLTVTSAQKNPTAFYLCASSLGQEFQPQHFGDGTRLSIL.

The V gene is TRBV19, the J gene TRBJ1-2; D may be TRBD1 (6 bases). The CDR3 covers 13 residues. CDR1 is LNHDA, CDR2 SQIVND, per germline (reference sequence). Trimming removed 3 bases from V and 6 bases from J, with 11 bases in between. CDR3 nucleotide sequence: TGTGCCAGTAGTATTCCCCCAGGGGATGGCTACACCTTC. Protein: CASSIPPGDGYTF.

The chain employs TRBV1 and TRBJ1-5; the table's D call, TRBD1, was not checked against the DNA. TRBV1 represents a pseudogene. This CDR3 is 18 amino acids long. The DNA for the CDR3 is TGCACCAGCAGCCATCCCCCGCTAGGGGGCCTTCGCAGTCAGCCCCAGCATTTT. This translates into CTSSHPPLGGLRSQPQHF.

The chain links TRBV6-1 to TRBJ2-1, with no clear D. Germline values: CDR1 MNHNS, CDR2 SASEGT. Trimming took off 6 bases at V and 9 bases at J, with 6 bases between the two ends. The CDR3 is 10 residues long. CDR3 amino acids: CASRDLEQFF. The CDR3 DNA is TGTGCCAGCAGGGACCTTGAGCAGTTCTTC.